This TCR beta chain was profiled in a study of chemoradiotherapy in HPV16-positive cancers. The study, taken as a whole, reports: During treatment, candidate HPV-specific clones and E7-related motifs expanded in tumor. Better recurrence-free survival went with HPV-responsive T-cell expansion in HPV16-positive patients.

In the case of this clone: Its antigen is unidentified.

Generated by immunoSEQ multiplex PCR, the TCRdb table keeps only in-frame clones and is missing some. The repertoire holds about 5,100 clones, with 85% to 95% as singletons. Samples were taken several times over chemoradiotherapy. V lost 3 bases, J lost 2 bases, and 0 bases stayed unmatched. Per germline, CDR1 SGHTA and CDR2 FQGNSA. The CDR3 is 14 residues long. The genes are TRBV7-2 and TRBJ1-2, with 10 bases that match TRBD1. The specimen was obtained from a patient who underwent chemoradiotherapy. This TCR was sampled from a human donor with HPV-associated anogenital cancer. Here the CDR3 DNA reads TGTGCCAGCAGCTTGGGACAGGGGAACTATGGCTACACCTTC. It encodes CASSLGQGNYGYTF.